A single TCR beta chain is shown here with its context. The sample belongs to a study of blood T cell repertoires in COVID-19. Study at large: Donors in the United States, Italy and Spain gave samples during acute or convalescent COVID-19. From T cells, B-cell-depleted T cells, or PBMCs came the material, which was cDNA or gDNA.

Source study methods: By means of reference gene primer amplification, nucleated cell counts were estimated. Measured with immunoSEQ multiplex PCR; TCRdb has only the in-frame clones, and not every one. Clone size and the V and J calls come from that table; the DNA yielded D and trimming. The profile shows roughly 40,000 clones, around 89% of them singletons. The TCR was taken from a human donor in a cohort sampled during active COVID-19. The sample comprised peripheral blood.

The CDR3 DNA sequence: TGTGCCATCAGTGAGCCCGGGGAGGCCTACGAGCAGTACTTC. It codes for CAISEPGEAYEQYF. The V gene is TRBV10-3, the J gene TRBJ2-7, with D tentatively TRBD2 (6 bases). Germline-derived CDR1 and CDR2 are ENHRY and SYGVKD. V lost 2 bases, J lost 2 bases, and 10 bases lay in between. CDR3 length: 14 amino acids.